This entry lists 16 T cell receptor beta chains sequenced from one sample in a study of cytomegalovirus exposure and HLA in healthy donors. PCR amplification relied on 60 Vbeta primers (plus 13 Jbeta primers). Data came from immunoSEQ multiplex PCR; TCRdb stores just in-frame clones and leaves some out. The data contain over 150,000 clones, roughly 80% of them singletons. The material sequenced was PBMCs. The receptors originated from a woman in her forties or fifties in good health and CMV-seropositive.

This clone has just one count. The chain combines TRBV2 with TRBJ2-2, with a tentative D call TRBD2 (6 bases). Trimming removed 2 bases from V and 7 bases from J, with 11 bases in between. This CDR3 has 14 amino acids. Germline CDR1 reads SNHLY; CDR2 reads FYNNEI. CDR3 in amino acids: CASSEWTTDGELFF. The DNA of the CDR3 is TGTGCCAGCAGTGAATGGACTACAGACGGGGAGCTGTTTTTT.

V is TRBV7-2 and J is TRBJ2-7; D possibly corresponds to TRBD1 (6 bases). The germline gives CDR1 SGHTA, CDR2 FQGNSA. The CDR3 contains 14 residues. Trimming cost V 5 bases and J 4 bases, with 15 bases left between them. This chain's CDR3 is CASSLWTDLYEQYF. The CDR3 nucleotides read TGTGCCAGCAGCCTTTGGACAGATCTTTACGAGCAGTACTTC.

The chain uses TRBV5-3 and TRBJ2-5, with D tentatively TRBD1 (5 bases). TRBV5-3 is assigned to the ORF class and has an uncertain function. The CDR3 contains 9 residues. The CDR3 DNA follows: TGTAGGGGTTTTGAGACCCAGTACTTC. It translates to CRGFETQYF.

The CDR3 nucleotides read TGTGCCAGCAGTCTTGGGACAGTCTACGAGCAGTACTTC. This translates into CASSLGTVYEQYF. The rearrangement joins TRBV28 to TRBJ2-7; 7 bases agree with TRBD1. The germline V gene has CDR1 MDHEN and CDR2 SYDVKM. Trimming at V came to 5 bases and at J to 3 bases, leaving 4 bases not matched to a gene. CDR3 length: 13 amino acids.

The J gene is TRBJ2-1, the V gene TRBV18, with D maybe TRBD1 (6 bases). Germline loops: CDR1 KGHSH, CDR2 LQKENI. This CDR3 is 14 amino acids long. The V end lost 3 bases, the J end lost 5 bases, and 11 bases lay between the germline ends. The CDR3: CASSPGQINNEQFF. The CDR3 nucleotides are TGTGCCAGCTCACCTGGACAGATAAACAATGAGCAGTTCTTC.

The chain links TRBV19 to TRBJ1-3; D ambiguous. The germline gives CDR1 LNHDA, CDR2 SQIVND (reference sequence). The germline V and J ends were trimmed by 5 bases and 2 bases, with 10 bases remaining between them. This CDR3 has 14 amino acids. CDR3 in amino acids: CASSDGLAGNTIYF. DNA of the CDR3: TGTGCCAGTAGTGATGGACTGGCTGGAAACACCATATATTTT.

The chain employs TRBV19 and TRBJ1-4, with a weak D call TRBD1 (5 bases). CDR1 is LNHDA and CDR2 is SQIVND in the germline V gene (reference sequence). CDR3 length: 14 residues. V lost 3 bases and J 7 bases, leaving 12 bases between the germline ends. CDR3 DNA sequence: TGTGCCAGTAGTATCGGCCAGGGCGGTGAAAAACTGTTTTTT. It is translated as CASSIGQGGEKLFF.

The gene calls are TRBV11-2 and TRBJ2-3; D unclear. Trimming removed 4 bases at V and 2 bases at J, with 4 bases between. From germline, CDR1 is SGHAT and CDR2 FQNNGV. There are 12 residues in the CDR3. The CDR3 protein is CASSYYTDTQYF. As DNA, the CDR3 is TGTGCCAGCAGCTATTACACAGATACGCAGTATTTT.

The CDR3 DNA sequence: TGTGCCAGCAGCGGTGGGGCATGGTCCAACTATGGCTACACCTTC. This sequence encodes CASSGGAWSNYGYTF. This chain uses TRBV11-1 with TRBJ1-2; D might be TRBD1 (5 bases). Deletions cut 5 bases from V and 2 bases from J, with 15 bases between. Looked up from germline, CDR1 is SGHAT and CDR2 is FQDESV (reference sequence). This CDR3 is built from 15 residues.

The rearrangement uses TRBV4-3 and TRBJ2-1; 7 bases match TRBD2. With 1 base clipped from V and 8 bases from J, the junction kept 5 bases outside the gene matches. Germline lookup yields CDR1 LGHNA and CDR2 YSLEER. This CDR3 contains 14 residues. The CDR3 protein is CASSQGEGRDEQFF. As DNA, the CDR3 is TGCGCCAGCAGCCAAGGGGAGGGGCGGGATGAGCAGTTCTTC.

The CDR3 spells CASSLRGGYNEQFF. In nucleotides, the CDR3 is TGTGCCAGCAGCTTAAGGGGAGGCTACAATGAGCAGTTCTTC. The chain links TRBV7-3 to TRBJ2-1; D is perhaps TRBD2 (6 bases). CDR3 length equals 14 residues. CDR1 is SGHTA, CDR2 FQGTGA, per germline. Deletions cut 1 base from V and 3 bases from J, with 7 bases between. Looking up the rest from reference TRBV7-3 and TRBJ2-1 gives the full variable domain: GAGVSQTPSNKVTEKGKYVELRCDPISGHTALYWYRQSLGQGPEFLIYFQGTGAADDSGLPNDRFFAVRPEGSVSTLKIQRTERGDSAVYLCASSLRGGYNEQFFGPGTRLTVL.

This chain joins TRBV7-6 and TRBJ2-3, with D unresolved. This CDR3 has 13 residues. V lost 5 bases to trimming and J lost 6 bases, with 12 bases between them. The germline V gene encodes CDR1 SGHVS and CDR2 FNYEAQ. Written as DNA, the CDR3 is TGTGCCAGCAGCCCCCCCCGGTTGGATACGCAGTATTTT. Its translation is CASSPPRLDTQYF. Looking up the rest from reference TRBV7-6 and TRBJ2-3 gives the full variable domain: GAGVSQSPRYKVTKRGQDVALRCDPISGHVSLYWYRQALGQGPEFLTYFNYEAQQDKSGLPNDRFSAERPEGSISTLTIQRTEQRDSAMYRCASSPPRLDTQYFGPGTRLTVL.

The chain carries TRBV10-3 and TRBJ1-2, with a tentative D call TRBD1 (5 bases). The CDR3 totals 13 residues. V was cut by 0 bases and J by 6 bases, with 8 bases left in between. The V gene's germline CDR1 is ENHRY and CDR2 SYGVKD. CDR3 nucleotide sequence: TGTGCCATCAGTGAGTCAACAGGAGATGGCTACACCTTC. Amino acid sequence: CAISESTGDGYTF.

The CDR3 is CASSAEQGSLADTQYF. The CDR3 DNA reads as TGTGCCAGCAGCGCCGAACAGGGATCCCTCGCAGATACGCAGTATTTT. The chain carries TRBV11-3 and TRBJ2-3, with a possible D match to TRBD1 (6 bases). Trimming left V 5 bases short and J 4 bases short, with 19 bases between. From germline, CDR1 is SGHNT and CDR2 YENEEA. The CDR3 extends over 16 amino acids.

V usage is TRBV18 and J usage is TRBJ2-7, with 13 nucleotides matching TRBD2. Germline V gene sequence: CDR1 KGHSH, CDR2 LQKENI. The length of the CDR3 is 15 residues. J gave up 2 bases and V 6 bases, and 4 bases lay outside the gene matches. The CDR3 reads CASSSLAGGAYEQYF. The CDR3 DNA reads TGTGCCAGCTCTTCACTAGCGGGAGGGGCCTACGAGCAGTACTTC.

The genes are TRBV25-1 and TRBJ2-5, with a possible D match to TRBD2 (5 bases). This CDR3 has 14 residues. Trimming removed 2 bases at V and 5 bases at J, with 12 bases between. Germline CDR1 is MGHDK and CDR2 is SYGVNS. CDR3 bases: TGTGCCAGCAGTGAAGCTCGGGGTTGGGAGACCCAGTACTTC. The encoded protein is CASSEARGWETQYF.